This record concerns one TCR beta chain sequence. CDR3 length equals 14 residues. The V gene lost 0 bases and the J gene lost 5 bases, with 12 bases spanning the gap. CDR1 SGHRS and CDR2 YFSETQ come from the germline V gene. Only in-frame clones appear in the TCRdb table, and some are missing; sequencing was by immunoSEQ multiplex PCR. The sample consists of 120,000 or so clones, approximately 68% of them appearing once. This record belongs to a study of blood T cell repertoires in COVID-19. About the study: Material from acute and convalescent COVID-19 was sourced from the United States, Italy and Spain. In each case, the material was cDNA or gDNA derived from T cells, B-cell-depleted T cells, or PBMCs.

The sequence was collected from a woman in her 70s with acute or convalescent COVID-19. Source material: peripheral blood. This chain links TRBV5-1 with TRBJ2-7; perhaps TRBD1 as D (5 bases). The CDR3 DNA is TGCGCCAGCAGCTTGGACAGGCTTGTCGACGAGCAGTACTTC. Translation: CASSLDRLVDEQYF.